These T cell receptor beta chains were read from a single sample in a study of cytomegalovirus exposure and HLA in healthy donors. TCRdb's copy holds only in-frame clones and misses some; the assay was immunoSEQ multiplex PCR. The sample contains some 65,000 clones, approximately 67% of which appear only once. Sequencing input: PBMCs. The receptors originated from a man under 40 in good health and CMV-seronegative. Both conserved end residues are part of each CDR3. D genes are given only for firm matches. Clone size is shown for a subset of rows, as once, few, many or a class of expanded clone.

abundance: .
v_gene: TRBV7-5
j_gene: TRBJ1-1
d_gene: .
CDR3aa: CARSWKGVATEAFF
CDR3nt: TGTGCCAGAAGCTGGAAGGGAGTTGCCACTGAAGCTTTCTTT

abundance: .
v_gene: TRBV2
j_gene: TRBJ2-7
d_gene: .
CDR3aa: CASRKDGSSYEQYF
CDR3nt: TGTGCCAGCAGAAAGGACGGGAGTTCCTACGAGCAGTACTTC

abundance: few
v_gene: TRBV7-2
j_gene: TRBJ2-5
d_gene: .
CDR3aa: CASSATLETQYF
CDR3nt: TGTGCCAGCAGCGCTACGTTAGAGACCCAGTACTTC

abundance: .
v_gene: TRBV6-7
j_gene: TRBJ2-7
d_gene: TRBD1
CDR3aa: CASSYSTSGDRDSYEQYF
CDR3nt: TGTGCCAGCAGTTACTCGACGTCCGGGGACAGAGACTCCTACGAGCAGTACTTC

abundance: .
v_gene: TRBV29-1
j_gene: TRBJ1-2
d_gene: TRBD1
CDR3aa: CSVRQGASYGYTF
CDR3nt: TGCAGCGTGCGACAGGGGGCGTCCTATGGCTACACCTTC

abundance: .
v_gene: TRBV6-4
j_gene: TRBJ2-3
d_gene: .
CDR3aa: CASSDGQNSDTQYF
CDR3nt: TGTGCCAGCAGTGACGGACAGAATTCAGATACGCAGTATTTT

abundance: few
v_gene: TRBV29-1
j_gene: TRBJ2-5
d_gene: TRBD2
CDR3aa: CSVVLAGGPIGETQYF
CDR3nt: TGCAGCGTTGTACTAGCGGGGGGGCCTATTGGAGAGACCCAGTACTTC

abundance: once
v_gene: TRBV6-5
j_gene: TRBJ1-2
d_gene: TRBD1
CDR3aa: CASRTGVGGYTF
CDR3nt: TGTGCCAGCAGAACAGGGGTTGGCGGCTACACCTTC

abundance: .
v_gene: TRBV7-8
j_gene: TRBJ2-2
d_gene: TRBD1
CDR3aa: CASSLRQGINTGELFF
CDR3nt: TGTGCCAGCAGCCTACGACAGGGGATTAACACCGGGGAGCTGTTTTTT

abundance: few
v_gene: TRBV5-6
j_gene: TRBJ2-4
d_gene: TRBD2
CDR3aa: CASSLRLAGIVQYF
CDR3nt: TGTGCCAGCAGCTTGCGGCTAGCGGGGATCGTTCAGTACTTC

abundance: few
v_gene: TRBV7-2
j_gene: TRBJ2-2
d_gene: TRBD2
CDR3aa: CASRTGLANTGELFF
CDR3nt: TGTGCCAGCAGGACCGGACTAGCTAACACCGGGGAGCTGTTTTTT

abundance: few
v_gene: TRBV7-9
j_gene: TRBJ2-7
d_gene: .
CDR3aa: CASSLTVQVDEQYF
CDR3nt: TGTGCCAGCAGCCTAACAGTGCAGGTCGACGAGCAGTACTTC

abundance: .
v_gene: TRBV30
j_gene: TRBJ1-2
d_gene: TRBD1
CDR3aa: CAWSVAGTGDGYTF
CDR3nt: TGTGCCTGGAGTGTGGCCGGGACAGGGGATGGCTACACCTTC

abundance: .
v_gene: TRBV7-2
j_gene: TRBJ1-1
d_gene: TRBD1
CDR3aa: CASSTGANTEAFF
CDR3nt: TGTGCCAGTTCGACAGGGGCGAACACTGAAGCTTTCTTT

abundance: .
v_gene: TRBV7-8
j_gene: TRBJ2-1
d_gene: TRBD2
CDR3aa: CASGVAGGPNEQFF
CDR3nt: TGTGCCAGCGGCGTCGCGGGGGGACCCAATGAGCAGTTCTTC

abundance: .
v_gene: TRBV25-1
j_gene: TRBJ2-3
d_gene: TRBD1
CDR3aa: CASATVRDRVDTQYF
CDR3nt: TGTGCCAGCGCAACCGTCCGGGACAGGGTGGATACGCAGTATTTT

abundance: .
v_gene: TRBV5-1
j_gene: TRBJ1-2
d_gene: .
CDR3aa: CASSFRRKLQGQGYTF
CDR3nt: TGCGCCAGCAGCTTTCGGCGTAAATTGCAGGGCCAGGGCTACACCTTC

abundance: .
v_gene: TRBV29-1
j_gene: TRBJ1-2
d_gene: .
CDR3aa: CSTSRFNYGYTF
CDR3nt: TGCAGCACGAGCAGGTTTAACTATGGCTACACCTTC

abundance: .
v_gene: TRBV7-8
j_gene: TRBJ1-4
d_gene: TRBD1
CDR3aa: CASSERDSRNEKLFF
CDR3nt: TGTGCCAGCAGCGAAAGGGACAGCAGAAATGAAAAACTGTTTTTT

abundance: .
v_gene: TRBV7-9
j_gene: TRBJ2-5
d_gene: .
CDR3aa: CASSLAGGETQYF
CDR3nt: TGTGCCAGCAGCTTAGCAGGGGGTGAGACCCAGTACTTC

abundance: .
v_gene: TRBV9
j_gene: TRBJ2-4
d_gene: .
CDR3aa: CASSAFTGYWDIQYF
CDR3nt: TGTGCCAGCAGCGCCTTTACAGGATATTGGGACATTCAGTACTTC

abundance: .
v_gene: TRBV11-2
j_gene: TRBJ1-1
d_gene: .
CDR3aa: CASSLARTVSTEAFF
CDR3nt: TGTGCCAGCAGCTTAGCCAGGACAGTAAGCACTGAAGCTTTCTTT

abundance: once
v_gene: TRBV6-5
j_gene: TRBJ1-2
d_gene: .
CDR3aa: CASSQGGDGYTF
CDR3nt: TGTGCCAGCAGCCAGGGTGGGGATGGCTACACCTTC

abundance: .
v_gene: TRBV25-1
j_gene: TRBJ1-1
d_gene: TRBD1
CDR3aa: CASRPQGAFTEAFF
CDR3nt: TGTGCCAGCAGGCCACAGGGGGCCTTCACTGAAGCTTTCTTT

abundance: .
v_gene: TRBV7-6
j_gene: TRBJ2-7
d_gene: TRBD1
CDR3aa: CASSLAPGQGAYEQYF
CDR3nt: TGTGCCAGCAGCTTAGCCCCGGGACAGGGGGCCTACGAGCAGTACTTC

abundance: once
v_gene: TRBV9
j_gene: TRBJ1-1
d_gene: TRBD1
CDR3aa: CASSPGDRGSTEAFF
CDR3nt: TGTGCCAGCAGCCCAGGGGACAGGGGATCCACTGAAGCTTTCTTT

abundance: .
v_gene: TRBV9
j_gene: TRBJ2-3
d_gene: .
CDR3aa: CASSLHGGVADTQYF
CDR3nt: TGTGCCAGCAGCCTCCATGGAGGGGTCGCAGATACGCAGTATTTT

abundance: few
v_gene: TRBV6-5
j_gene: TRBJ1-6
d_gene: .
CDR3aa: CASSRDHNSPLHF
CDR3nt: TGTGCCAGCAGTCGGGATCATAATTCACCCCTCCACTTT

abundance: .
v_gene: TRBV7-2
j_gene: TRBJ2-7
d_gene: .
CDR3aa: CASSLGAGFHEQYF
CDR3nt: TGTGCCAGCAGCTTAGGGGCAGGGTTCCACGAGCAGTACTTC

abundance: .
v_gene: TRBV6-5
j_gene: TRBJ2-2
d_gene: .
CDR3aa: CASYQWALRTGELFF
CDR3nt: TGTGCCAGCTATCAGTGGGCCCTAAGGACCGGGGAGCTGTTTTTT

abundance: once
v_gene: TRBV5-4
j_gene: TRBJ1-1
d_gene: .
CDR3aa: CASSTRQVMNTEAFF
CDR3nt: TGTGCCAGCAGCACCAGACAGGTCATGAACACTGAAGCTTTCTTT

abundance: .
v_gene: TRBV4-1
j_gene: TRBJ2-7
d_gene: .
CDR3aa: CASSQVRGYEQYF
CDR3nt: TGCGCCAGCAGCCAAGTCAGGGGCTACGAGCAGTACTTC

abundance: once
v_gene: TRBV5-4
j_gene: TRBJ1-2
d_gene: .
CDR3aa: CASRVNGGTYGYTF
CDR3nt: TGTGCCAGCAGGGTGAATGGCGGGACCTATGGCTACACCTTC

abundance: .
v_gene: TRBV5-1
j_gene: TRBJ1-5
d_gene: .
CDR3aa: CASSLGTGDNQPQHF
CDR3nt: TGCGCCAGCAGCTTGGGAACGGGAGATAATCAGCCCCAGCATTTT

abundance: .
v_gene: TRBV30
j_gene: TRBJ2-7
d_gene: TRBD2
CDR3aa: CAWSKRRGGSYEQYF
CDR3nt: TGTGCCTGGAGTAAGAGACGGGGGGGTTCCTACGAGCAGTACTTC

abundance: once
v_gene: TRBV9
j_gene: TRBJ1-5
d_gene: .
CDR3aa: CASSAEGNQPQHF
CDR3nt: TGTGCCAGCTCCGCGGAGGGAAATCAGCCCCAGCATTTT

abundance: .
v_gene: TRBV9
j_gene: TRBJ2-5
d_gene: TRBD1
CDR3aa: CASSGTGTGKLGLQETQYF
CDR3nt: TGTGCCAGCAGCGGGACCGGGACAGGGAAGTTGGGGCTACAAGAGACCCAGTACTTC